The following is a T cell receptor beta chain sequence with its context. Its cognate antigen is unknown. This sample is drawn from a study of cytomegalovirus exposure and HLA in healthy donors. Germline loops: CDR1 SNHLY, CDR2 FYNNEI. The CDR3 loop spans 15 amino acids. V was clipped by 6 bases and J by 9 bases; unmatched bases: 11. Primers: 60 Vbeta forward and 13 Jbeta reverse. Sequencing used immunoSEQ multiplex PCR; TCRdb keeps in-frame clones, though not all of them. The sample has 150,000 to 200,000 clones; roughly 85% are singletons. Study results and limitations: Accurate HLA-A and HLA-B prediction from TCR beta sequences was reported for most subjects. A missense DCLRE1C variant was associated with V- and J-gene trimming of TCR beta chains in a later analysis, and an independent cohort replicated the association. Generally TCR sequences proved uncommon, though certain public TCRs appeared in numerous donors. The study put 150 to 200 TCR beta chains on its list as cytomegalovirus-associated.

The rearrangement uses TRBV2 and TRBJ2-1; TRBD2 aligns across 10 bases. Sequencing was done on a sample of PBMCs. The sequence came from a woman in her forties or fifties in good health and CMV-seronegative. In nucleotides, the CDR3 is TGTGCCAGCAGGCCCCCTAGCGGGAGAGGGGTTGAGCAGTTCTTC. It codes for CASRPPSGRGVEQFF. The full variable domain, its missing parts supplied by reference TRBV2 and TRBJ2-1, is EPEVTQTPSHQVTQMGQEVILRCVPISNHLYFYWYRQILGQKVEFLVSFYNNEISEKSEIFDDQFSVERPDGSNFTLKIRSTKLEDSAMYFCASRPPSGRGVEQFFGPGTRLTVL.